This T cell receptor beta chain originates from a study of T cell responses to AZD1222 COVID-19 vaccine. Profiled with immunoSEQ multiplex PCR; TCRdb holds only in-frame clones, not every one. The sample holds approximately 140,000 clones, 75% to 85% seen once. A word on this clone: Antigen unknown. The sample holds other DNA sequences that translate to the same CDR3.

Germline lookup yields CDR1 SGDLS and CDR2 YYNGEE. CDR3 length equals 14 residues. Trimming took off 2 bases at V and 5 bases at J, with 11 bases between the two ends. Study-wide results and limits: Donors were mostly white British, more females; clonal diversity possibly underestimated. Only after the peak T cell response were repertoires sampled. Spike-specific TCR breadth and depth went up after people got two AZD1222 doses.

This receptor was taken from an adult in good health. J is TRBJ1-5 and V is TRBV9; possible D gene TRBD1, 5 bases. The starting material was peripheral blood, obtained on day 0 of MenACWY control vaccination. The CDR3 protein is CASSVWGGDQPQHF. The DNA of the CDR3 is TGTGCCAGCAGCGTCTGGGGCGGAGATCAGCCCCAGCATTTT.